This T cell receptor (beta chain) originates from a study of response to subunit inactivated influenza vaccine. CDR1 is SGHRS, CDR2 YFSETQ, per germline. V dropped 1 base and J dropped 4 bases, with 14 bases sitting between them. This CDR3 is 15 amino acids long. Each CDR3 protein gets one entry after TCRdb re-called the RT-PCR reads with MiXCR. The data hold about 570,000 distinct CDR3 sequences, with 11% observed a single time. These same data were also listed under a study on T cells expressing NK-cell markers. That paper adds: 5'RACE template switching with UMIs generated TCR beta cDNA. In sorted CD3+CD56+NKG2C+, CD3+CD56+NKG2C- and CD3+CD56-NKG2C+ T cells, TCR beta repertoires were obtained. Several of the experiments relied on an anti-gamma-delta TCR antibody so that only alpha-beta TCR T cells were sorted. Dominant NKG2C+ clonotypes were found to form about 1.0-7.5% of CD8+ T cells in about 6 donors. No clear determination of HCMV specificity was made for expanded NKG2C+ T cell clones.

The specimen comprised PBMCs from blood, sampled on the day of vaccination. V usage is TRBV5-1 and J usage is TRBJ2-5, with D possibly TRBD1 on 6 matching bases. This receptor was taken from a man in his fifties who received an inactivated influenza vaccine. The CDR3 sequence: CASSLIQGSVETQYF. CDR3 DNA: TGCGCCAGCAGCTTGATCCAGGGGTCTGTAGAGACCCAGTACTTC.